The 32 T cell receptor beta chains below come from one sample, sequenced in a study of cytomegalovirus exposure and HLA in healthy donors. Sequencing used immunoSEQ multiplex PCR; TCRdb keeps in-frame clones, though not all of them. The table has some 170,000 clones, about 90% seen once. The sequencing input was PBMCs. The receptors stem from a woman aged 18-29 years in good health and CMV-seropositive.

The chain carries TRBV7-6 and TRBJ1-2; TRBD1 aligns across 10 bases. CDR1 is SGHVS and CDR2 is FNYEAQ in the germline V gene. V was pared by 8 bases and J by 6 bases, with 12 bases of the junction left unmatched. This CDR3 has 15 residues. The CDR3 DNA sequence: TGTGCCAGCCGACCTCGGACAGGGGGATTGGATGGCTACACCTTC. Translated, it gives CASRPRTGGLDGYTF. Supplemented by reference TRBV7-6 and TRBJ1-2, the full variable domain reads GAGVSQSPRYKVTKRGQDVALRCDPISGHVSLYWYRQALGQGPEFLTYFNYEAQQDKSGLPNDRFSAERPEGSISTLTIQRTEQRDSAMYRCASRPRTGGLDGYTFGSGTRLTVV.

The count of this clone is one. The chain combines TRBV10-3 with TRBJ1-2; 11 nucleotides agree with TRBD1. The CDR3 has 15 residues. J gave up 3 bases and V 4 bases, and 4 bases lay outside the gene matches. Germline values: CDR1 ENHRY, CDR2 SYGVKD. The chain's CDR3 is CAISGRTGGDYGYTF. CDR3 in DNA: TGTGCCATCAGTGGCAGGACAGGGGGCGACTATGGCTACACCTTC.

The chain employs TRBV4-3 and TRBJ2-3; no reliable D call. V was cut by 0 bases and J by 1 base, with 11 bases left in between. Germline loops: CDR1 LGHNA, CDR2 YSLEER. CDR3 size: 16 residues. CDR3 DNA: TGCGCCAGCAGCCAAGAGGGCGTGCTTGGCACAGATACGCAGTATTTT. The encoded protein is CASSQEGVLGTDTQYF.

This chain links TRBV20-1 with TRBJ2-7; D is unclear. Germline CDR1 is DFQATT and CDR2 is SNEGSKA (reference sequence). The V gene lost 1 base and the J gene lost 5 bases, with 3 bases spanning the gap. This CDR3 is 10 amino acids long. The CDR3 reads CSARANEQYF. As DNA, the CDR3 is TGCAGTGCTAGAGCTAACGAGCAGTACTTC.

This clone was seen ten or more times. This sequence joins TRBV28 and TRBJ2-7; a weak D match, TRBD1 (6 bases). CDR1 is MDHEN and CDR2 is SYDVKM in the germline V gene. CDR3 length: 12 residues. Trimming removed 6 bases at V and 6 bases at J, with 12 bases between. DNA of the CDR3: TGTGCCAGCAGCACGACAGGAATCGAGCAGTACTTC. The encoded protein is CASSTTGIEQYF.

This sequence joins TRBV30 and TRBJ2-7; tentative D call: TRBD2 (6 bases). CDR1 is GTSNPN, CDR2 SVGIG, per germline (reference sequence). The V end was cut by 0 bases, the J end by 1 base, with 10 bases between. The CDR3 has 14 amino acids. The CDR3 region is CAWSVRGGSYEQYF. CDR3 bases: TGTGCCTGGAGTGTACGTGGAGGGTCCTACGAGCAGTACTTC. Filled out from reference TRBV30 and TRBJ2-7, the complete variable domain reads SQTIHQWPATLVQPVGSPLSLECTVEGTSNPNLYWYRQAAGRGLQLLFYSVGIGQISSEVPQNLSASRPQDRQFILSSKKLLLSDSGFYLCAWSVRGGSYEQYFGPGTRLTVT.

In the case of this clone: Other nucleotide sequences in the sample specify the same CDR3. The chain employs TRBV5-1 and TRBJ2-1; 11 bases are a match to TRBD2. This CDR3 comprises 15 residues. The V segment lost 0 bases and the J segment 9 bases; nucleotides outside the gene matches: 5. Germline CDR1 and CDR2: SGHRS and YFSETQ. In DNA, the CDR3 is TGCGCCAGCAGCTTGGTTCTAGCGGGAGGAAGTGAGCAGTTCTTC. Protein: CASSLVLAGGSEQFF.

The DNA of the CDR3 is TGTGCCAGCAGCGTAGCTGACATAACAGATACGCAGTATTTT. This codes for CASSVADITDTQYF. The chain joins TRBV9 to TRBJ2-3; unclear D gene. V lost 0 bases, J lost 3 bases, and 8 bases lay in between. Germline V CDR1 and CDR2: SGDLS, YYNGEE. This CDR3 contains 14 residues.

The V and J genes are TRBV18 and TRBJ2-5; the D is unclear. Germline V gene lookup returns CDR1 KGHSH and CDR2 LQKENI. With 1 base removed from V and 2 bases from J, the gap between germline ends came to 5 bases. The CDR3 spans 13 residues. CDR3 residues: CASSPRTQETQYF. Here the CDR3 DNA reads TGTGCCAGCTCACCACGCACTCAAGAGACCCAGTACTTC.

V usage is TRBV7-2 and J usage is TRBJ2-2, with TRBD2 matching over 8 bases. Trimming cost V 3 bases and J 1 base; bases outside gene matches: 4. In germline, CDR1 is SGHTA, CDR2 FQGNSA. CDR3 length: 16 residues. The CDR3 region has the DNA TGTGCCAGCAGCTTGAGGACTAGCCGGAACACCGGGGAGCTGTTTTTT. Its translation: CASSLRTSRNTGELFF.

The chain couples TRBV11-2 to TRBJ2-5, with 11 bases lining up with TRBD2. J gave up 5 bases and V 5 bases, and 7 bases lay outside the gene matches. Per the germline V gene, CDR1 is SGHAT and CDR2 is FQNNGV. The CDR3 length is 15 residues. CDR3 DNA sequence: TGTGCCAGCAGCCGGACTAGCGGGCTTGATGAGACCCAGTACTTC. It is translated as CASSRTSGLDETQYF.

V gene TRBV30 combines with J gene TRBJ1-3; D is unresolved. CDR3 size: 17 residues. Trimming stripped 2 bases from V and 0 bases from J, with 17 bases between. Per the germline V gene, CDR1 is GTSNPN and CDR2 is SVGIG (reference sequence). DNA for the CDR3: TGTGCCTGGAGTCACACGCAACGGGTCCCCTCTGGAAACACCATATATTTT. Its translation: CAWSHTQRVPSGNTIYF.

This clone was counted a single time. The rearrangement links TRBV7-9 to TRBJ2-2; D perhaps matches TRBD2 (6 bases). The germline V gene has CDR1 SEHNR and CDR2 FQNEAQ (reference sequence). The CDR3 totals 14 residues. V gave up 5 bases and J gave up 8 bases, with 15 bases separating them. CDR3 sequence reads: CASSPTPGRGELFF. The CDR3 DNA reads TGTGCCAGCAGCCCGACCCCAGGGAGGGGGGAGCTGTTTTTT.

The CDR3 DNA reads as TGTGCCAGCAGCGCACAGGGATGGAATCAGCCCCAGCATTTT. It specifies CASSAQGWNQPQHF. The rearrangement uses TRBV9 and TRBJ1-5, with D perhaps TRBD1 (6 bases). Germline CDR1 reads SGDLS; CDR2 reads YYNGEE. V lost 3 bases and J lost 4, with 11 bases in between. The CDR3 contains 14 residues.

This clone came up once. V and J are TRBV7-2 and TRBJ1-1; 7 nucleotides line up with TRBD1. This CDR3 is 13 amino acids long. The germline V gene has CDR1 SGHTA and CDR2 FQGNSA. The J segment lost 7 bases and the V segment lost 5 bases, leaving 7 bases of the junction unmatched. The CDR3 sequence is CASSLSGDSEAFF. Here the CDR3 DNA reads TGTGCCAGCAGCCTCAGTGGGGACAGTGAAGCTTTCTTT.

This clone was seen once. The rearrangement uses TRBV6-4 and TRBJ1-1; 9 nucleotides agree with TRBD1. V dropped 6 bases and J dropped 5; count of bases not matched to a gene: 7. The CDR3 extends over 14 amino acids. Germline values: CDR1 MRHNA, CDR2 SNTAGT. CDR3 coding DNA: TGTGCCAGCAGCCCGGACAGGGGAGTAACTGAAGCTTTCTTT. Protein product: CASSPDRGVTEAFF.

This chain connects TRBV7-6 to TRBJ2-2; 9 positions agree with TRBD2. Germline CDR1 and CDR2: SGHVS and FNYEAQ. The V segment lost 3 bases and the J segment 6 bases; nucleotides outside the gene matches: 14. CDR3 size: 18 residues. This CDR3 is CASSFPPKRGVKAGELFF. The CDR3 coding sequence is TGTGCCAGCAGCTTCCCCCCGAAGCGGGGGGTTAAAGCCGGGGAGCTGTTTTTT.

V gene TRBV7-2 combines with J gene TRBJ2-3; TRBD2 might be the D (5 bases). Trimming removed 2 bases at V and 2 bases at J, with 11 bases between. Germline values: CDR1 SGHTA, CDR2 FQGNSA. CDR3 length: 15 amino acids. CDR3 protein: CASSLRWTHTDTQYF. CDR3 DNA: TGTGCCAGCAGCTTACGGTGGACTCACACAGATACGCAGTATTTT. The full variable domain, its missing parts supplied by reference TRBV7-2 and TRBJ2-3, is GAGVSQSPSNKVTEKGKDVELRCDPISGHTALYWYRQSLGQGLEFLIYFQGNSAPDKSGLPSDRFSAERTGGSVSTLTIQRTQQEDSAVYLCASSLRWTHTDTQYFGPGTRLTVL.

This clone was detected only once. The chain uses TRBV19 and TRBJ1-5; 7 bases agree with TRBD1. Germline CDR1 and CDR2: LNHDA and SQIVND (reference sequence). J lost 3 bases, V lost 2 bases, and 7 bases had no gene match. The CDR3 runs to 16 residues. This CDR3 is CASSILTRGFNQPQHF. The CDR3 DNA is TGTGCCAGTAGTATATTAACCAGGGGGTTCAATCAGCCCCAGCATTTT. Variable domain in full (rest from reference TRBV19 and TRBJ1-5): DGGITQSPKYLFRKEGQNVTLSCEQNLNHDAMYWYRQDPGQGLRLIYYSQIVNDFQKGDIAEGYSVSREKKESFPLTVTSAQKNPTAFYLCASSILTRGFNQPQHFGDGTRLSIL.

This sequence joins TRBV6-4 and TRBJ1-4; a possible D gene is TRBD1 (5 bases). The CDR3 length is 19 residues. V lost 2 bases, J lost 0 bases, and 19 bases lay in between. Germline assignment: CDR1 MRHNA and CDR2 SNTAGT. CDR3 loop: CASSDPFLKMTATNEKLFF. For the CDR3, the DNA is TGTGCCAGCAGTGACCCGTTCCTCAAAATGACAGCAACTAATGAAAAACTGTTTTTT.

This clone showed up just once. The V call is TRBV27, the J call TRBJ2-1, with 8 bases fitting TRBD2. The CDR3 length is 15 residues. Germline trimming cut 3 bases from V and 1 base from J; bases unmatched to any gene: 2. Germline CDR1 reads MNHEY; CDR2 reads SMNVEV (reference sequence). The CDR3 DNA sequence: TGTGCCAGCAGTTTCCGGGAGGGTTCCTACAATGAGCAGTTCTTC. Residues: CASSFREGSYNEQFF.

The V and J genes are TRBV28 and TRBJ2-2; D uncertain. CDR1 and CDR2 from the germline V gene are MDHEN and SYDVKM. The CDR3 consists of 15 residues. V lost 3 bases, J lost 0 bases, and 8 bases lay in between. The CDR3 reads CASSFQAPNTGELFF. CDR3 sequence (DNA): TGTGCCAGCAGTTTTCAGGCACCGAACACCGGGGAGCTGTTTTTT. Supplemented by reference TRBV28 and TRBJ2-2, the full variable domain reads DVKVTQSSRYLVKRTGEKVFLECVQDMDHENMFWYRQDPGLGLRLIYFSYDVKMKEKGDIPEGYSVSREKKERFSLILESASTNQTSMYLCASSFQAPNTGELFFGEGSRLTVL.

The chain employs TRBV7-2 and TRBJ1-5, with D hard to call. Trimming stripped 3 bases from V and 0 bases from J, with 6 bases between. Per germline, CDR1 SGHTA and CDR2 FQGNSA. The CDR3 length is 14 residues. CDR3 residues: CASSLEGSNQPQHF. The CDR3 bases are TGTGCCAGCAGCTTGGAGGGTAGCAATCAGCCCCAGCATTTT.

The chain uses TRBV28 and TRBJ2-7; D call uncertain. Trimming shortened V by 1 base and J by 6 bases, and 10 bases separated the two germline ends. CDR3 length: 13 residues. Germline assignment: CDR1 MDHEN and CDR2 SYDVKM. Here the CDR3 DNA reads TGTGCCAGCAGTTTATTGGAGATGGGCGAGCAGTACTTC. Translation gives CASSLLEMGEQYF.

This chain joins TRBV11-1 and TRBJ2-2; the D gene is possibly TRBD1 (6 bases). Trimming took 0 bases from V and 2 from J, leaving 10 bases between them. The CDR3 has 16 residues. CDR1 is SGHAT and CDR2 is FQDESV in the germline V gene (reference sequence). CDR3 in DNA: TGTGCCAGCAGCTTAGCCGACAGGTACAACACCGGGGAGCTGTTTTTT. The encoded protein is CASSLADRYNTGELFF.

This clone appeared a few times. V and J are TRBV6-4 and TRBJ2-1; the match to TRBD2 covers 13 bases. The germline V gene has CDR1 MRHNA and CDR2 SNTAGT. The CDR3 runs 14 residues. With 4 bases clipped from V and 7 bases from J, the junction kept 1 base outside the gene matches. CDR3 nucleotides: TGTGCCAGCAGTGTACTAGCGGGAGGGAATGAGCAGTTCTTC. It yields the protein CASSVLAGGNEQFF.

This clone was seen only a few times. J is TRBJ1-2 and V is TRBV15, with TRBD1 matching 8 bases. Germline CDR1 is LNHNV and CDR2 is YYDKDF (reference sequence). The CDR3 sequence is 13 residues long. V lost 9 bases and J lost 9; bases outside the gene matches: 12. The CDR3 nucleotides are TGTGCCACGAGGACAGGGATTATGGGTCGCTACACCTTC. Translated, it gives CATRTGIMGRYTF. Complete variable domain (other parts from reference TRBV15 and TRBJ1-2): DAMVIQNPRYQVTQFGKPVTLSCSQTLNHNVMYWYQQKSSQAPKLLFHYYDKDFNNEADTPDNFQSRRPNTSFCFLDIRSPGLGDTAMYLCATRTGIMGRYTFGSGTRLTVV.

The chain joins TRBV11-2 to TRBJ2-3; TRBD2 agrees at 9 bases. Germline loops: CDR1 SGHAT, CDR2 FQNNGV. There are 15 residues in the CDR3. The ends lost 7 bases at V and 6 bases at J; junction bases unmatched: 11. CDR3 DNA: TGTGCCAGCACCCCAGGGGCTAGCGGGACTGATACGCAGTATTTT. Encoded protein: CASTPGASGTDTQYF.

This clone has only one observation. The chain joins TRBV28 to TRBJ2-1; D perhaps matches TRBD1 (6 bases). This CDR3 has 14 amino acids. Germline CDR1 MDHEN, CDR2 SYDVKM. V lost 6 bases and J lost 1, with 10 bases in between. CDR3 loop: CASRLDRSYNEQFF. In DNA form, the CDR3 reads TGTGCCAGCAGGCTCGACAGGTCCTACAATGAGCAGTTCTTC.

This sequence joins TRBV6-5 and TRBJ2-7; D is uncertain. Germline CDR1 reads MNHEY; CDR2 reads SVGAGI. V gave up 0 bases and J gave up 5 bases, with 14 bases separating them. The CDR3 spans 15 residues. The CDR3 sequence is CASSYSRSAPNEQYF. The CDR3 DNA sequence: TGTGCCAGCAGTTACTCGAGATCTGCTCCTAACGAGCAGTACTTC.

CDR3 region: CASSSPAGNIPYEQYF. CDR3 sequence (DNA): TGCGCCAGCAGCTCACCCGCAGGGAATATACCCTACGAGCAGTACTTC. The chain combines TRBV5-1 with TRBJ2-7; D possibly corresponds to TRBD1 (5 bases). Trimming stripped 3 bases from V and 2 bases from J, with 18 bases between. Germline CDR1 SGHRS, CDR2 YFSETQ. The CDR3 extends over 16 amino acids.

The J gene is TRBJ2-7, the V gene TRBV7-2; D might be TRBD2 (5 bases). CDR3 length: 13 residues. V was trimmed by 0 bases and J by 5 bases, leaving 8 bases between them. CDR1 is SGHTA, CDR2 FQGNSA, per germline. The CDR3 reads CASSLAGADEQYF. The CDR3 nucleotides are TGTGCCAGCAGCTTAGCGGGAGCGGACGAGCAGTACTTC.